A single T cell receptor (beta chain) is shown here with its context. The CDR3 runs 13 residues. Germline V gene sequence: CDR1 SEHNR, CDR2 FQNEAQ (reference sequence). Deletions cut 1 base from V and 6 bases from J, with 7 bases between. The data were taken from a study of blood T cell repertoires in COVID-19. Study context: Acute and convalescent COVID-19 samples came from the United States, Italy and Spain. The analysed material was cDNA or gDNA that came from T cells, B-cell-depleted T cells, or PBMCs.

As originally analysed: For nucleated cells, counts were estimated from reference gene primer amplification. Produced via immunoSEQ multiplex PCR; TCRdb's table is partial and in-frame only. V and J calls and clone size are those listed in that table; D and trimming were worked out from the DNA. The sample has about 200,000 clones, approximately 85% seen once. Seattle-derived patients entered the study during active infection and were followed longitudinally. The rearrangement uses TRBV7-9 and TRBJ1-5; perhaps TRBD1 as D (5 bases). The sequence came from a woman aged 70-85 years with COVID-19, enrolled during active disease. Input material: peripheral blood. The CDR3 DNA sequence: TGTGCCAGCAGCTTAGGGACACTTCAGCCCCAGCATTTT. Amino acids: CASSLGTLQPQHF. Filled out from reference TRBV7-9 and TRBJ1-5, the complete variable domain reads DTGVSQNPRHKITKRGQNVTFRCDPISEHNRLYWYRQTLGQGPEFLTYFQNEAQLEKSRLLSDRFSAERPKGSFSTLEIQRTEQGDSAMYLCASSLGTLQPQHFGDGTRLSIL.